This T cell receptor (beta chain) is from a study of cytomegalovirus exposure and HLA in healthy donors. The overall study: As an earlier analysis found, 150 million to 200 million T cells yielded about 120 million unique TCR beta sequences.

PCR primers comprised 60 Vbeta and 13 Jbeta primers. Only in-frame clones appear in the TCRdb table, and some are missing; sequencing was by immunoSEQ multiplex PCR. The profile shows about 110,000 clones, around 75% of them singletons. Sequenced sample: PBMCs. The receptor was isolated from a male donor in good health and CMV-seropositive.

The CDR3 loop reads CASTKKTFDRVTGGELFF. The CDR3 region has the DNA TGTGCCAGTACGAAGAAGACTTTCGACAGGGTCACCGGTGGGGAGCTGTTTTTT. V and J are TRBV19 and TRBJ2-2; TRBD1 aligns across 7 bases. With V trimmed by 7 bases and J by 8 bases, 22 bases remained unmatched. Per germline, CDR1 LNHDA and CDR2 SQIVND (reference sequence). The CDR3 sequence is 18 residues long.